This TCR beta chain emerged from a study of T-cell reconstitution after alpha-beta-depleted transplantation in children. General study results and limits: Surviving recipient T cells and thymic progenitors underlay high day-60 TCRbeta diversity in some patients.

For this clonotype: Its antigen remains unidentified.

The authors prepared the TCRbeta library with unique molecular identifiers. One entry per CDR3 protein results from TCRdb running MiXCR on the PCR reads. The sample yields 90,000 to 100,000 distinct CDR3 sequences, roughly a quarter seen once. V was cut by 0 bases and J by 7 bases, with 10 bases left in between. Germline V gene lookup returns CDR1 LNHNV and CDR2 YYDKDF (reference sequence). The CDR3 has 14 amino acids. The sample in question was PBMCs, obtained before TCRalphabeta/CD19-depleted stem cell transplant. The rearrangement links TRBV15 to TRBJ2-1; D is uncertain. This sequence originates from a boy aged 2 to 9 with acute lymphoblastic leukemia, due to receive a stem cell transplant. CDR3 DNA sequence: TGTGCCACCAGCAGAGATCGACCCCCAAATGAGCAGTTCTTC. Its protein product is CATSRDRPPNEQFF.